What follows are 8 T cell receptor beta chains derived from one specimen sequenced in a study of breast tumors, draining lymph nodes, adjacent tissues. One entry per CDR3 protein results from TCRdb running MiXCR on the multiplex PCR reads. Found here are 13,000 or so distinct CDR3 sequences, 40% to 55% of them singletons; the top ten hold about 42%. The source material was tumor-adjacent breast tissue. The receptors derive from a female donor with breast cancer. Some clones in this sample may be carry-over from other donors' samples.

Details on this clonotype: This clone may be a read error of a much larger clone one base away. Given the absence of the conserved phenylalanine or tryptophan at the CDR3 end, a read error is likely. The chain links TRBV7-3 to TRBJ2-1, with a weak D call TRBD1 (5 bases). The CDR3 totals 14 residues. The V and J ends lost 0 bases and 6 bases respectively, with 9 bases between them. Germline lookup yields CDR1 SGHTA and CDR2 FQGTGA. CDR3 loop: CASSLTSRVNEQFL. In DNA, the CDR3 is TGTGCCAGCAGCTTAACGTCCAGGGTCAATGAGCAGTTCCTC.

This clonotype is labeled as medium-sized (0.01 to 0.1%). The chain joins TRBV12-3 or TRBV12-4 to TRBJ2-1; 9 bases agree with TRBD2. V shed 2 bases and J 8 bases; nucleotides not matched to a gene: 4. CDR3 length: 14 residues. The CDR3 DNA reads as TGTGCCAGCAGTTTAAGCGGGAGGATGTATGAGCAGTTCTTC. This codes for CASSLSGRMYEQFF.

This clonotype showed up many times. A much larger clone differs from this one at a single base, so this may be a read error. The chain is built from TRBV20-1 and TRBJ2-7; 8 nucleotides agree with TRBD2. CDR3 length: 14 residues. CDR1 and CDR2 (germline): DFQATT, SNEGSKA (reference sequence). DNA for the CDR3: TGCAGTGCTCCCTTAGCGGGATCCTCCTCCGAGCAGTACTTC. As protein: CSAPLAGSSSEQYF.

A few counts support this clonotype. V and J are TRBV7-8 and TRBJ2-5; 8 bases line up with TRBD1. The CDR3 length is 16 residues. V shed 5 bases, J shed 4 bases, and the junction held 12 bases outside the gene matches. Germline values: CDR1 SGHVS, CDR2 FQNEAQ. This chain's CDR3 is CASSLLTGAIRETQYF. In nucleotides, the CDR3 is TGTGCCAGCAGCCTACTGACAGGGGCTATACGAGAGACCCAGTACTTC.

The J gene is TRBJ1-6, the V gene TRBV15; no firm D call. Germline loops: CDR1 LNHNV, CDR2 YYDKDF (reference sequence). The V end was cut by 0 bases, the J end by 9 bases, with 12 bases between. The CDR3 spans 15 residues. The CDR3 DNA follows: TGTGCCACCAGCAGAGATCAAGAGGGAGGTTCACCCCTCCACTTT. Its translation: CATSRDQEGGSPLHF.

In nucleotides, the CDR3 is TGTGCCAGAGCCCGTCTAGCGGGAGGGGGAGATACGCAGTATTTT. Amino acids: CARARLAGGGDTQYF. This rearrangement joins TRBV5-4 to TRBJ2-3; 12 bases align to TRBD2. This CDR3 region has 15 residues. Trimming took 8 bases from V and 5 from J; bases not matched to a gene: 9. Germline values: CDR1 SGHNT, CDR2 YYREEE (reference sequence). The variable domain in full, with the rest retrieved from reference TRBV5-4 and TRBJ2-3, is ETGVTQSPTHLIKTRGQQVTLRCSSQSGHNTVSWYQQALGQGPQFIFQYYREEENGRGNFPPRFSGLQFPNYSSELNVNALELDDSALYLCARARLAGGGDTQYFGPGTRLTVL.

In this sample, this clonotype turned up many times. V and J are TRBV6-1 and TRBJ2-2; 11 bases fit TRBD1. Per the germline V gene, CDR1 is MNHNS and CDR2 is SASEGT. V dropped 4 bases and J dropped 6; count of bases not matched to a gene: 7. The CDR3 spans 16 residues. CDR3 sequence (DNA): TGTGCCAGCAGTGGTCGGGACAGGGGGTGGTCCGGGGAGCTGTTTTTT. Translating it yields CASSGRDRGWSGELFF.

This sequence joins TRBV6-2 or TRBV6-3 and TRBJ2-1, with a weak D call TRBD2 (6 bases). Trimming cost V 1 base and J 1 base, with 8 bases left between them. The CDR3 loop spans 15 amino acids. Germline loops: CDR1 MNHEY, CDR2 SVGEGT. CDR3 DNA sequence: TGTGCCAGCAGTTACTTACGGGAGTCCTACAATGAGCAGTTCTTC. As protein: CASSYLRESYNEQFF.